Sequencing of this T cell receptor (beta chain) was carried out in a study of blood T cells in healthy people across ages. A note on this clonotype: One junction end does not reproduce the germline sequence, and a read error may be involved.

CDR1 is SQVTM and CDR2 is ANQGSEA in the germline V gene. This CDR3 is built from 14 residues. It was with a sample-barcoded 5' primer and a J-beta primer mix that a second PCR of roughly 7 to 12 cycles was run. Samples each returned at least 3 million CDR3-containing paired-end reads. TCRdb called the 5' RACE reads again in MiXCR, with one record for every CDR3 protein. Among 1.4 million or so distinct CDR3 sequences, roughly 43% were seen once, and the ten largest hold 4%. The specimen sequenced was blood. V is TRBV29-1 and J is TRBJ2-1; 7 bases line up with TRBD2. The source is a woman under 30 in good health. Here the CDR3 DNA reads TGCGGCGTTGAAGGGAGGGGAGGTGCAGAGACCCAGTTCTTC. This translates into CGVEGRGGAETQFF.